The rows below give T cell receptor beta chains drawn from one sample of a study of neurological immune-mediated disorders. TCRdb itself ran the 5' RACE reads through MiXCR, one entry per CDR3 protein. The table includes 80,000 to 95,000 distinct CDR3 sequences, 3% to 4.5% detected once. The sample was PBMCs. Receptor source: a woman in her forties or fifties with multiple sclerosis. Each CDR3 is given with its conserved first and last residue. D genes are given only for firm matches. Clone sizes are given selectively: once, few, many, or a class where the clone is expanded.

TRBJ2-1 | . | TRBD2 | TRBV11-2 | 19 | TGTGCCAGCAGCTTAGAACCCAGTGTCGTAGCGGGGGGTTACAATGAGCAGTTCTTC | CASSLEPSVVAGGYNEQFF
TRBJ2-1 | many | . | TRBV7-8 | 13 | TGTGCCAGCAGCTTTGGGGGGGCCAATGAGCAGTTCTTC | CASSFGGANEQFF
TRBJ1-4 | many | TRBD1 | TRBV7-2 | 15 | TGTGCCAGCAGCCCCACCCTCGACAGGGTGGAAAAACTGTTTTTT | CASSPTLDRVEKLFF
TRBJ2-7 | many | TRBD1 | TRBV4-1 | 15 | TGCGCCAGCAGCCAAAAACCGGGACAGGACTACGAGCAGTACTTC | CASSQKPGQDYEQYF
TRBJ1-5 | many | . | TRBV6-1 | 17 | TGTGCCAGCAGTGAAGCGCTTCCCAGGGTGACCAATCAGCCCCAGCATTTT | CASSEALPRVTNQPQHF
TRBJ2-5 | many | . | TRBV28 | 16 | TGTGCCAGCAGTTTATCGGGACGGCCGCTTCAAGAGACCCAGTACTTC | CASSLSGRPLQETQYF
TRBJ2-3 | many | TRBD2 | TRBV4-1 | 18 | TGCGCCAGCAGCCAACTGCCGGGACTAGCGGCTGGCACAGATACGCAGTATTTT | CASSQLPGLAAGTDTQYF
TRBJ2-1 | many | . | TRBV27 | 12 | TGTGCCAGCAGTTTTATAAACAATGAGCAGTTCTTC | CASSFINNEQFF
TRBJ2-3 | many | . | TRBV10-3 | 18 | TGTGCCAGCTCCGGACAGGGGACTAGCCGGGGGGACACAGATACGCAGTATTTT | CASSGQGTSRGDTDTQYF
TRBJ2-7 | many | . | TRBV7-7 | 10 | TGTGCTAGCAGCTTTGAGCAGGCGAACTTC | CASSFEQANF
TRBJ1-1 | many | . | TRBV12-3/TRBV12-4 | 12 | TGTGCCAGCAGTTCAGGGGTCGCTGAAGCTTTCTTT | CASSSGVAEAFF
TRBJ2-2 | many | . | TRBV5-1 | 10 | TGCGCCAGCAGCGGGGGTAGGCTGTTTTTT | CASSGGRLFF
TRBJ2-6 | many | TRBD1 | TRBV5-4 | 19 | TGTGCCAGCAGCACCCGCAGGGACAGGGGGTCCGCGGGGGCCAACGTCCTGACTTTC | CASSTRRDRGSAGANVLTF
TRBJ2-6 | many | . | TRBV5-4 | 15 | TGTGCCAGCAGCGCTCGCGGGCCTGGGGCCAACGTCCTGACTTTC | CASSARGPGANVLTF
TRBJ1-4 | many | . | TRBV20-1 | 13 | TGCAGTGCCCCCAGGGACTCTAATGAAAAACTGTTTTTT | CSAPRDSNEKLFF